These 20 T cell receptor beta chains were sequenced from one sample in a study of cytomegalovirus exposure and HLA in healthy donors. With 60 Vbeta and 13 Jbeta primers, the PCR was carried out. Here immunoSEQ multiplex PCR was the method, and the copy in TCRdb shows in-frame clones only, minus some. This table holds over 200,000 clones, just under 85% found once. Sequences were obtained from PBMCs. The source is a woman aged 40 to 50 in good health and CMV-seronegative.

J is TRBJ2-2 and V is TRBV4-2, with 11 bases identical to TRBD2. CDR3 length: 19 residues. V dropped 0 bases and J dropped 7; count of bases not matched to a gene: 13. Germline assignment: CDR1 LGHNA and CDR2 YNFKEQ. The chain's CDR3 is CASSQETPLAGAGGGELFF. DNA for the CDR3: TGTGCCAGCAGCCAAGAAACCCCACTAGCGGGGGCCGGCGGCGGGGAGCTGTTTTTT.

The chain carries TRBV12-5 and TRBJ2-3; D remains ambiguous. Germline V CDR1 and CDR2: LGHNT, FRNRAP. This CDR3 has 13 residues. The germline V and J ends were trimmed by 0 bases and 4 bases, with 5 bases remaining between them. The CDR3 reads CASGLVGADTQYF. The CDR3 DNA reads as TGTGCTAGTGGTTTGGTAGGAGCAGATACGCAGTATTTT.

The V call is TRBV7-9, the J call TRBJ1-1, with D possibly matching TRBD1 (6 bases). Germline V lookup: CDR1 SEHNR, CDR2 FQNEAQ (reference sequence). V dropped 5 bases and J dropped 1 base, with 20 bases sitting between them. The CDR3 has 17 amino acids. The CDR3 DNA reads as TGTGCCAGCAGCCCTCGACGGACAGCTTCGGGGAACACTGAAGCTTTCTTT. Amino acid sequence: CASSPRRTASGNTEAFF.

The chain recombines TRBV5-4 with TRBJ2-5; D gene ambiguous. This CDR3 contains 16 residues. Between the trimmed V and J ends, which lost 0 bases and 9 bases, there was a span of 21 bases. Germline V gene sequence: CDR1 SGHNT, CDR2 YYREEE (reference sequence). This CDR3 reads CASSLASDLPPRPQYF. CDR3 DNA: TGTGCCAGCAGCTTGGCCTCGGATTTGCCTCCGAGGCCCCAGTACTTC.

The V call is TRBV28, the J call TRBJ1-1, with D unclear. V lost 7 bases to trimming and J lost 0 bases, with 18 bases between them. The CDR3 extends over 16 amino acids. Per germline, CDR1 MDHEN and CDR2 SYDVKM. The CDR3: CASIPSPRHMNTEAFF. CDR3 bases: TGTGCCAGCATACCTTCCCCCCGACACATGAACACTGAAGCTTTCTTT.

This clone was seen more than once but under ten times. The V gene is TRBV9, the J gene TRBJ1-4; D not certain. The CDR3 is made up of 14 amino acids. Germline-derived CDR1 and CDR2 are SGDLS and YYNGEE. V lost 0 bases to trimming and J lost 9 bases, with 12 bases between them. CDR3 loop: CASSVDGGSQKLFF. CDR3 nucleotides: TGTGCCAGCAGCGTAGATGGAGGCAGTCAAAAACTGTTTTTT. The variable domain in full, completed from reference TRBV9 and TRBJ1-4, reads DSGVTQTPKHLITATGQRVTLRCSPRSGDLSVYWYQQSLDQGLQFLIQYYNGEERAKGNILERFSAQQFPDLHSELNLSSLELGDSALYFCASSVDGGSQKLFFGSGTQLSVL.

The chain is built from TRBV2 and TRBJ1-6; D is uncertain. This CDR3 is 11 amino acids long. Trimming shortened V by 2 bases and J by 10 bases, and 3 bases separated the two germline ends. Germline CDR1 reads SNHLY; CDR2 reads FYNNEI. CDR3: CASSEQSPLHF. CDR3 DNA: TGTGCCAGCAGTGAACAGTCACCCCTCCACTTT.

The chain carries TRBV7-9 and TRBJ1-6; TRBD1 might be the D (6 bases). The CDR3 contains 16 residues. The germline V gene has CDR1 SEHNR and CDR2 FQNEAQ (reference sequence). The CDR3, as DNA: TGTTCCATTACTGGTCAGGGGAGCTCCTATAATTCACCCCTCCACTTT. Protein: CSITGQGSSYNSPLHF.

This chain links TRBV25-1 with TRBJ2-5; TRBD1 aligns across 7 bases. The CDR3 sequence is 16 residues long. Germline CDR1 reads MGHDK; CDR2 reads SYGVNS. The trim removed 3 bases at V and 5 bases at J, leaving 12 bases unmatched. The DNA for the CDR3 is TGTGCCAGCAGTGATAGGGGGCAGATTCTCCCCGAGACCCAGTACTTC. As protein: CASSDRGQILPETQYF.

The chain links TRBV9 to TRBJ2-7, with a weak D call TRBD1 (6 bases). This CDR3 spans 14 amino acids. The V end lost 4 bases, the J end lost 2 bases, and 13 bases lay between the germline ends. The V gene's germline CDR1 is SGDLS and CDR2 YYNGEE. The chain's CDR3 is CASSLTGTPYEQYF. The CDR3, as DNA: TGTGCCAGCAGCTTAACCGGGACACCCTACGAGCAGTACTTC.

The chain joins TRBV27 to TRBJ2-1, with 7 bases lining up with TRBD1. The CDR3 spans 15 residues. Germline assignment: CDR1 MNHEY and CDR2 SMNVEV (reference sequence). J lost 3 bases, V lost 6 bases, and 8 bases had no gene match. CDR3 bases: TGTGCCAGCAGCAGCCGGGACAGACTCTACAATGAGCAGTTCTTC. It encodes CASSSRDRLYNEQFF.

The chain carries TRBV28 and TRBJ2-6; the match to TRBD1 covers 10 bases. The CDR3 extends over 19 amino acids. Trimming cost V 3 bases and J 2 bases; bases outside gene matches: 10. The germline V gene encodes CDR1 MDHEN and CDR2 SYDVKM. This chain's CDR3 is CASSLILGQGGTGANVLTF. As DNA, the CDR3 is TGTGCCAGCAGTTTGATACTAGGACAGGGGGGTACTGGGGCCAACGTCCTGACTTTC.

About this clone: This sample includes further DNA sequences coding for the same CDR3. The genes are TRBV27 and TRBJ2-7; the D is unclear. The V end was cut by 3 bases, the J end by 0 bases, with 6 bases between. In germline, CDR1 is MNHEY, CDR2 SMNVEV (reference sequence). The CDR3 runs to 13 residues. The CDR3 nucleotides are TGTGCCAGCAGTTTTTCTAGCTCCTACGAGCAGTACTTC. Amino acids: CASSFSSSYEQYF.

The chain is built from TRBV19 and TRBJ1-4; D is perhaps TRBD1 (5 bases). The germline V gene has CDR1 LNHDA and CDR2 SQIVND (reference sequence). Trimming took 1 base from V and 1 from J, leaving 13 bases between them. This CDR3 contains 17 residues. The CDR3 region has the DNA TGTGCCAGTAGTATAGGAGGTGGGGCCGTAACTAATGAAAAACTGTTTTTT. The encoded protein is CASSIGGGAVTNEKLFF.

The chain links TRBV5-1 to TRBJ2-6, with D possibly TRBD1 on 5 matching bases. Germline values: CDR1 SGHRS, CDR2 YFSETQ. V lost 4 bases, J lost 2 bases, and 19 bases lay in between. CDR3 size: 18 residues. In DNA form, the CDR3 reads TGCGCCAGCAGCCGAGTTGAAGCAGGGCTCGCTGGGGCCAACGTCCTGACTTTC. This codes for CASSRVEAGLAGANVLTF. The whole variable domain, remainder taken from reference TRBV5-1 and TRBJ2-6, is KAGVTQTPRYLIKTRGQQVTLSCSPISGHRSVSWYQQTPGQGLQFLFEYFSETQRNKGNFPGRFSGRQFSNSRSEMNVSTLELGDSALYLCASSRVEAGLAGANVLTFGAGSRLTVL.

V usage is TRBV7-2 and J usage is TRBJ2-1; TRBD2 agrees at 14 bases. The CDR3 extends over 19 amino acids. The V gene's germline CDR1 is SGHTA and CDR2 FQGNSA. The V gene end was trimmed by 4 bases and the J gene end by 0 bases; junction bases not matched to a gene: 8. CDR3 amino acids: CASSSRGLAGDSSYNEQFF. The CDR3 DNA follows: TGTGCCAGCAGCTCCCGGGGACTAGCGGGGGACAGCTCCTACAATGAGCAGTTCTTC.

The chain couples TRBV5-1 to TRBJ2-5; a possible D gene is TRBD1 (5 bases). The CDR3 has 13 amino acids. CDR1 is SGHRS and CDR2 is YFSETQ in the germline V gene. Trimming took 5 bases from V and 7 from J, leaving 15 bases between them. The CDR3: CASSSDSPWTQYF. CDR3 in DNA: TGCGCCAGCAGTTCCGACAGCCCTTGGACCCAGTACTTC.

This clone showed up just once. The CDR3 sequence: CASGQGLVYEQYF. In DNA form, the CDR3 reads TGTGCCAGTGGACAGGGCCTAGTCTACGAGCAGTACTTC. This sequence joins TRBV27 and TRBJ2-7, with 8 bases aligning to TRBD1. The CDR3 covers 13 residues. Trimming at V came to 9 bases and at J to 3 bases, leaving 7 bases not matched to a gene. Germline CDR1 is MNHEY and CDR2 is SMNVEV (reference sequence).

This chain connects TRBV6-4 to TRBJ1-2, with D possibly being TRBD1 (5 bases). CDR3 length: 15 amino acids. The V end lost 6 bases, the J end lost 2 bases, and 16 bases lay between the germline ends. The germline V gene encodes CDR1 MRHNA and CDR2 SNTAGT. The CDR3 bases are TGTGCCAGCAGCAGGGCGGCATTCTCCAACTATGGCTACACCTTC. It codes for CASSRAAFSNYGYTF.

This chain's CDR3 is CASSRLAWDTQYF. The CDR3 DNA reads as TGTGCCAGCAGCCGACTAGCTTGGGATACGCAGTATTTT. The chain links TRBV5-8 to TRBJ2-3, with 7 bases identical to TRBD2. Germline V gene lookup returns CDR1 SGHTS and CDR2 YDEGEE. Unmatched junction bases numbered 5, after V lost 4 bases and J lost 6 bases. The CDR3 length is 13 residues. Together with reference TRBV5-8 and TRBJ2-3, the CDR3 gives the full variable domain: EAGVTQSPTHLIKTRGQQATLRCSPISGHTSVYWYQQALGLGLQFLLWYDEGEERNRGNFPPRFSGRQFPNYSSELNVNALELEDSALYLCASSRLAWDTQYFGPGTRLTVL.